The 7 T cell receptor beta chains given below trace back to one sample, sequenced in a study of human T cells and chemical hapten exposure. The sample's time point: patch test 1, 2 weeks after DPC sensitization. Treatment reported: therapeutic diphenylcyclopropenone sensitization with weekly scalp DPC. TCRdb ran MiXCR on the RACE reads and lists one entry per CDR3 protein. The sample contains around 110,000 distinct CDR3 sequences, 12% of which appear only once. The sample was whole blood, taken in connection with sensitization to the hapten diphenylcyclopropenone (DPC). These receptors came from a woman between 50 and 59 years old with alopecia areata. Some clones in this sample may be carry-over from other donors' samples.

Written as DNA, the CDR3 is TGTGCCAGCAGCTTAGATAGGACAGGGGGCCAGCCCCAGCATTTT. Amino acids: CASSLDRTGGQPQHF. The chain carries TRBV7-2 and TRBJ1-5; 11 positions agree with TRBD1. The CDR3 is 15 residues long. Germline values: CDR1 SGHTA, CDR2 FQGNSA. The junction had 3 bases not matched to a gene; V was cut back by 1 base and J by 7 bases.

The genes are TRBV10-3 and TRBJ2-2, with TRBD2 as a possible D gene (5 bases). There are 18 residues in the CDR3. The V and J ends lost 3 bases and 0 bases respectively, with 17 bases between them. Germline CDR1 ENHRY, CDR2 SYGVKD. The CDR3 reads CAISDGLGPNANTGELFF. DNA for the CDR3: TGTGCCATCAGTGACGGACTCGGCCCTAACGCGAACACCGGGGAGCTGTTTTTT.

This clonotype was seen many times. The chain uses TRBV7-9 and TRBJ1-5; D might be TRBD1 (5 bases). The CDR3 totals 15 residues. Germline V gene data show CDR1 as SEHNR and CDR2 as FQNEAQ (reference sequence). The V end was cut by 1 base, the J end by 4 bases, with 11 bases between. Written as DNA, the CDR3 is TGTGCCAGCAGCTTAGGAGGACGGGGGAATCAGCCCCAGCATTTT. Protein: CASSLGGRGNQPQHF.

This clonotype was recorded at least ten times. The chain carries TRBV6-5 and TRBJ1-1; D remains ambiguous. The CDR3 has 13 residues. Germline V gives CDR1 MNHEY, CDR2 SVGAGI. Trimming removed 4 bases from V and 1 base from J, with 7 bases in between. CDR3 DNA: TGTGCCAGCAGTTTACAGAGGAACACTGAAGCTTTCTTT. It is translated as CASSLQRNTEAFF.

The chain has TRBV11-2 and TRBJ1-2; maybe TRBD1 (5 bases). Trimming removed 0 bases from V and 2 bases from J, with 16 bases in between. This CDR3 is 17 amino acids long. CDR1 is SGHAT, CDR2 FQNNGV, per germline. CDR3 DNA: TGTGCCAGCAGCTTAGACGGCGGGGGAACGATGAACTATGGCTACACCTTC. It translates to CASSLDGGGTMNYGYTF.

This clonotype was recorded at least ten times. In DNA form, the CDR3 reads TGTGCCATCAGCGCGAGGGAAACCGGGGAGCTGTTTTTT. Amino acid sequence: CAISARETGELFF. V is TRBV10-3 and J is TRBJ2-2; D might be TRBD2 (5 bases). The V gene lost 6 bases and the J gene lost 5 bases, with 10 bases spanning the gap. Germline CDR1 is ENHRY and CDR2 is SYGVKD. The CDR3 consists of 13 residues.

In its sample, this clonotype was seen a few times. This chain joins TRBV12-3 or TRBV12-4 and TRBJ1-2; D perhaps matches TRBD1 (5 bases). The CDR3 consists of 18 residues. V was clipped by 5 bases and J by 4 bases, with 26 bases between them. CDR3 residues: CASSPSIIGGRDLYGYTF. The CDR3 DNA is TGTGCCAGCAGTCCCAGTATTATCGGAGGACGGGACCTCTATGGCTACACCTTC.